This TCR beta chain was retrieved from a study of T-cell memory formation after mild COVID-19. For the study at large: Among the donors, TCR clusters were largely specific to each donor. Study-wide results and caveats: Confirmation was lacking for SARS-CoV-2 specificity of second-wave clones that peaked on day 37.

CDR1 and CDR2 (germline): SGHTA, FQGNSA. The CDR3 length is 15 residues. V was pared by 6 bases and J by 0 bases, with 14 bases between. This clonotype has ten or more counts. Its antigen is undetermined. Constant-segment-primed 5'RACE gave TCR alpha and TCR beta cDNA libraries with sample barcodes and UMIs. TCRdb itself ran the 5' RACE reads through MiXCR, one entry per CDR3 protein. The data hold 240,000 or so distinct CDR3 sequences, with approximately 10% observed a single time. V gene TRBV7-2 combines with J gene TRBJ2-5, with D perhaps being TRBD1 or TRBD2 (5 bases each). The sequencing sample was made of PBMCs or a T cell subset sorted from them (not recorded which). The receptor comes from a young man who had mild COVID-19 (a few samples of this study predate the infection). Cell type and time point are not known. CDR3 nucleotides: TGTGCCAGCAGTCTGGGCAGGGAGTACCAAGAGACCCAGTACTTC. Residues: CASSLGREYQETQYF.